This T cell receptor (beta chain) was found in a study of Graves' ophthalmopathy and Graves' hyperthyroidism. Study at large: Peripheral blood sampling occurred at initial diagnosis, before any treatment.

The CDR3 has 14 amino acids. Per germline, CDR1 SGHDT and CDR2 YYEEEE. After removal of 1 base from V and 7 bases from J, the junction contained 2 bases not matched to a gene. Amplification of the TCR beta CDR3 regions used RNA transcripts (as template). The workflow started with a first-round RT-PCR run with HTBI primers and then moved on to a second-round multiplex PCR. TCRdb called the multiplex PCR reads again in MiXCR, with one record for every CDR3 protein. In the table there are roughly 700,000 distinct CDR3 sequences, around 40% of which are singletons. This clonotype was counted many times. The antigen is unknown. Orbital computed tomography, thyroid ultrasound, TRAb, serum thyroxine and clinical symptoms formed the basis of diagnosis. Study-wide points: Using a 13-signature model, the authors split ophthalmopathy from stable hyperthyroidism, with under 90% sensitivity and 81.08% specificity.

The TCR originated in an adult man with Graves' ophthalmopathy. Sequenced sample: peripheral blood. The chain uses TRBV5-6 and TRBJ1-2; 12 bases line up with TRBD1. The CDR3 spells CASSLRDRGPGYTF. DNA for the CDR3: TGTGCCAGCAGCTTGAGGGACAGGGGGCCTGGCTACACCTTC.